The entry below describes one T cell receptor (beta chain). The antigen is undetermined. Researchers used 5'RACE with constant-segment primers to make TCR alpha and TCR beta cDNA libraries that carry sample barcodes and UMIs. TCRdb re-called the 5' RACE reads through MiXCR, storing one row per CDR3 protein. The table shows around 530,000 distinct CDR3 sequences, with less than 25% occurring only once. V lost 7 bases to trimming and J lost 5 bases, with 20 bases between them. Germline assignment: CDR1 SQVTM and CDR2 ANQGSEA. The CDR3 is 14 amino acids. The data were obtained in a study of T-cell memory formation after mild COVID-19. Study-wide results and limits: Largely, contracting CD4+ clones fell within CM and EM, and contracting CD8+ clones within EMRA. Detection of some responders pre-infection suggested pre-existing cross-reactive memory T cells participated.

The origin of this receptor is an adult woman who had mild COVID-19 (a few samples of this study predate the infection). Cell type and time point are not known. The chain combines TRBV29-1 with TRBJ2-5, with D perhaps matching TRBD1 (6 bases). The material sequenced was PBMCs or a T cell subset sorted from them (not recorded which). CDR3 amino acids: CSGWGVSGVETQYF. Here the CDR3 DNA reads TGCAGCGGTTGGGGAGTTTCAGGGGTGGAGACCCAGTACTTC.